The subject of this entry is one T cell receptor (beta chain). The target antigen is unknown. The data were taken from a study of PD-1 blockade in classical Hodgkin lymphoma. Study-level results: Patients with a complete response exhibited baseline diversity comparable to newly diagnosed patients. By C4D1, CD4+ diversity increased significantly, especially in complete responders.

Time point specified: cycle 4 day 1 (C4D1), after 6 weeks of nivolumab. Patients all relapsed after autologous stem cell transplantation, and there was variation in brentuximab vedotin exposure. Only in-frame clones appear in the TCRdb table, and some are missing; sequencing was by immunoSEQ multiplex PCR. The sample carries over 60,000 clones, less than 95% recorded once. Sequencing was performed on peripheral blood mononuclear cells (PBMCs), taken before the fourth cycle of nivolumab. The TCR originated in a human donor with classical Hodgkin lymphoma.

DNA of the CDR3: TGTGCCGGTGGGGTTAGGCCCGAGCAGTTCTTC. Protein: CAGGVRPEQFF. The chain couples TRBV7-9 to TRBJ2-1, with unresolved D. This CDR3 region has 11 residues. Per the germline V gene, CDR1 is SEHNR and CDR2 is FQNEAQ (reference sequence). The germline V and J ends were trimmed by 11 bases and 10 bases, with 15 bases remaining between them.